Listed below are T cell receptor beta chains from one sample, sequenced in a study of early stage breast cancer tumors. Only in-frame clones appear in the TCRdb table, and some are missing; sequencing was by immunoSEQ multiplex PCR. The sample shows about 72,000 clones, 65% to 85% of them seen only once. Sequencing was carried out using blood. The receptors were gathered from a person in their sixties with breast cancer. Each CDR3 is given with its conserved first and last residue. D genes are given only for firm matches. Rows may omit the clone size; those that give it use once, few, many or a size class.

>TRBV5-4|TRBJ1-5|.|.
CASSLAPINQPQHF
TGTGCCAGCAGCTTGGCGCCGATAAATCAGCCCCAGCATTTT
>TRBV2|TRBJ2-7|.|.
CASSEYSSKSYEQYF
TGTGCCAGCAGTGAATACAGTAGTAAGTCCTACGAGCAGTACTTC
>TRBV6-1|TRBJ2-3|TRBD1|once
CASITDRGSDTQYF
TGTGCCAGCATTACCGACAGGGGCTCGGATACGCAGTATTTT
>TRBV7-8|TRBJ2-5|.|.
CASSLPLSRSEETQYF
TGTGCCAGCAGCCTACCACTGTCCCGATCTGAAGAGACCCAGTACTTC
>TRBV11-3|TRBJ1-1|TRBD1|few
CASSPGGDRGPAFF
TGTGCCAGCAGCCCTGGGGGGGACAGGGGGCCGGCTTTCTTT
>TRBV6-1|TRBJ1-4|.|.
CASSKRSLNEKLFF
TGTGCCAGCAGTAAGAGGAGCTTAAATGAAAAACTGTTTTTT
>TRBV5-1|TRBJ2-7|TRBD1|.
CASRGRDRVSYEQYF
TGCGCCAGCCGGGGTCGGGACAGAGTATCCTACGAGCAGTACTTC
>TRBV6-5|TRBJ2-5|.|.
CASKAQAGQETQYF
TGTGCCAGCAAAGCCCAGGCCGGCCAAGAGACCCAGTACTTC
>TRBV7-3|TRBJ2-1|.|.
CASSLTPFNEQFF
TGTGCCAGCAGCTTAACCCCCTTCAATGAGCAGTTCTTC
>TRBV2|TRBJ2-7|.|once
CASSEEGSDEQYF
TGTGCCAGCAGTGAAGAAGGGTCGGACGAGCAGTACTTC
>TRBV18|TRBJ2-6|.|.
CASSPRGSGANVLTF
TGTGCCAGCTCACCAAGGGGCTCCGGGGCCAACGTCCTGACTTTC
>TRBV25-1|TRBJ2-1|.|once
CASSGRVNEQFF
TGTGCCAGCAGTGGAAGGGTGAATGAGCAGTTCTTC
>TRBV19|TRBJ2-7|TRBD1|.
CASSPQRGTGSYEQYF
TGTGCCAGTAGCCCTCAGAGGGGGACAGGGTCTTACGAGCAGTACTTC
>TRBV28|TRBJ1-2|.|.
CASSLVGGSGYTF
TGTGCCAGCAGTTTAGTCGGGGGCTCGGGCTACACCTTC
>TRBV29-1|TRBJ1-5|.|.
CSGGTYSNQPQHF
TGCAGCGGTGGGACCTATAGCAATCAGCCCCAGCATTTT
>TRBV9|TRBJ2-1|.|.
CASSVGASMESEQFF
TGTGCCAGCAGCGTAGGGGCCTCAATGGAGAGTGAGCAGTTCTTC
>TRBV29-1|TRBJ1-1|.|.
CSVGGQDTEAFF
TGCAGCGTTGGGGGGCAAGACACTGAAGCTTTCTTT
>TRBV29-1|TRBJ2-5|TRBD2|.
CSVMPAGGTGTQYF
TGCAGCGTGATGCCAGCGGGGGGGACCGGGACCCAGTACTTC
>TRBV7-8|TRBJ1-1|.|few
CASSFGLSTEAFF
TGTGCCAGCAGCTTCGGGTTGAGCACTGAAGCTTTCTTT
>TRBV7-3|TRBJ1-3|.|.
CASSTPRGGSGNTIYF
TGTGCCAGCAGCACCCCCCGAGGGGGCTCTGGAAACACCATATATTTT
>TRBV30|TRBJ2-1|TRBD2|.
CAWGPGRGYNEQFF
TGTGCCTGGGGTCCAGGGAGGGGATACAATGAGCAGTTCTTC
>TRBV27|TRBJ1-5|TRBD1|.
CASSKQGAYQPQHF
TGTGCCAGCAGTAAACAGGGGGCTTATCAGCCCCAGCATTTT
>TRBV30|TRBJ2-2|TRBD2|.
CAWSGGLAVITGELFF
TGTGCCTGGAGTGGGGGACTAGCGGTAATTACCGGGGAGCTGTTTTTT
>TRBV6-6|TRBJ2-3|TRBD1|.
CASRGTGAGTDTQYF
TGTGCCAGCAGGGGGACAGGGGCGGGCACAGATACGCAGTATTTT
>TRBV7-9|TRBJ1-3|.|.
CASSLVGPSGNTIYF
TGTGCCAGCAGCTTAGTCGGCCCCTCTGGAAACACCATATATTTT
>TRBV29-1|TRBJ1-3|.|once
CSVVGHRSSGNTIYF
TGCAGCGTTGTAGGACACCGAAGCTCTGGAAACACCATATATTTT
>TRBV14|TRBJ2-2|.|few
CASSRGTGELFF
TGTGCCAGCAGCCGAGGCACCGGGGAGCTGTTTTTT
>TRBV28|TRBJ2-5|.|.
CASSQDADRQETQYF
TGTGCCAGCAGCCAAGACGCGGACAGACAAGAGACCCAGTACTTC
>TRBV27|TRBJ1-6|TRBD1|.
CASSSRRGPSLHF
TGTGCCAGCAGTTCCCGCAGGGGGCCGTCCCTCCACTTT
>TRBV15|TRBJ2-5|TRBD2|.
CATSRPEGGSETQYF
TGTGCCACCAGCAGACCTGAGGGAGGGTCGGAGACCCAGTACTTC
>TRBV5-8|TRBJ2-7|.|.
CASIGGPYEQYF
TGTGCCAGCATTGGGGGACCCTACGAGCAGTACTTC